This TCR beta chain appears in the sequencing data of a study of blood T cell repertoires in COVID-19. This CDR3 spans 15 amino acids. Per germline, CDR1 SGDLS and CDR2 YYNGEE. V lost 3 bases and J 8 bases, leaving 20 bases between the germline ends. Clones were sequenced by immunoSEQ multiplex PCR, and TCRdb holds only the in-frame ones, with some missing. This table has around 380,000 clones, approximately 87% appearing once. The genes are TRBV9 and TRBJ1-2; a possible D gene is TRBD1 (5 bases). Sequenced sample: PBMCs or T cells enriched from blood (not recorded which). The clonotype was recovered from a man aged 25 to 40 who had recovered from COVID-19. CDR3 amino acids: CASSAHLEQVGGYTF. The CDR3 DNA reads TGTGCCAGCAGCGCCCATCTTGAACAGGTCGGGGGCTACACCTTC.